This T cell receptor (beta chain) derives from a study of tumor-infiltrating lymphocytes in localized non-small cell lung cancer. V lost 5 bases, J lost 1 base, and 12 bases lay in between. The CDR3 length is 14 residues. Germline assignment: CDR1 SGDLS and CDR2 YYNGEE. This table comes from immunoSEQ multiplex PCR, and its TCRdb copy is limited to in-frame clones, with some not included. The table shows around 25,000 clones, with around 75% occurring only once. The table lists this clone with a few counts. Source material: lung tumor tissue. The TCR originated in a human donor with non-small cell lung cancer. The rearrangement joins TRBV9 to TRBJ1-1, with D possibly matching TRBD1 (6 bases). CDR3 nucleotide sequence: TGTGCCAGCAGGGCTATACAGGGGAACACTGAAGCTTTCTTT. Translated: CASRAIQGNTEAFF.